Each of the 22 T cell receptor beta chains below was sequenced from the same sample in a study of cytomegalovirus exposure and HLA in healthy donors. Produced via immunoSEQ multiplex PCR; TCRdb's table is partial and in-frame only. This table has a few hundred thousand clones, 90% appearing once. The source material was PBMCs. These receptors originate from a woman aged 18-35 years in good health and CMV-seronegative.

This sequence joins TRBV2 and TRBJ2-3, with 7 bases lining up with TRBD2. The V gene's germline CDR1 is SNHLY and CDR2 FYNNEI. The V segment lost 6 bases and the J segment 6 bases; nucleotides outside the gene matches: 9. CDR3 length: 14 amino acids. In nucleotides, the CDR3 is TGTGCCAGCAGAGGAGGGACTACGGGTGATACGCAGTATTTT. Translating it yields CASRGGTTGDTQYF.

This chain connects TRBV4-1 to TRBJ1-2; D possibly corresponds to TRBD1 (5 bases). This CDR3 contains 16 residues. V was pared by 0 bases and J by 8 bases, with 19 bases between. In germline, CDR1 is MGHRA, CDR2 YSYEKL. CDR3 nucleotides: TGCGCCAGCAGCCAAGAACAATATGCGGGGCTTGAGGGCTACACCTTC. Translation gives CASSQEQYAGLEGYTF.

The V call is TRBV18, the J call TRBJ2-7, with D perhaps matching TRBD1 (6 bases). Trimming stripped 3 bases from V and 2 bases from J, with 8 bases between. From germline, CDR1 is KGHSH and CDR2 LQKENI. The CDR3 runs to 13 residues. The CDR3 protein is CASSPGTTYEQYV. The CDR3 DNA is TGTGCCAGCTCACCCGGGACAACCTACGAGCAGTACGTC.

For the CDR3, the DNA is TGTGCCAGCAGCTTCCGGGACAGAGCTTACGAGCAGTACTTC. Its protein is CASSFRDRAYEQYF. The V gene is TRBV5-4, the J gene TRBJ2-7; 7 nucleotides match TRBD1. The CDR3 loop spans 14 amino acids. Germline lookup yields CDR1 SGHNT and CDR2 YYREEE (reference sequence). Trimming took 2 bases from V and 4 from J; bases not matched to a gene: 6.

The V call is TRBV28, the J call TRBJ1-1, with D maybe TRBD1 (5 bases). V gave up 6 bases and J gave up 1 base, with 9 bases separating them. Germline values: CDR1 MDHEN, CDR2 SYDVKM. The CDR3 length is 13 residues. The CDR3 region has the DNA TGTGCCAGCAGAGACCAGGGGAACACTGAAGCTTTCTTT. Residues: CASRDQGNTEAFF. Based on the CDR3 plus reference TRBV28 and TRBJ1-1, the full variable domain is DVKVTQSSRYLVKRTGEKVFLECVQDMDHENMFWYRQDPGLGLRLIYFSYDVKMKEKGDIPEGYSVSREKKERFSLILESASTNQTSMYLCASRDQGNTEAFFGQGTRLTVV.

The chain recombines TRBV28 with TRBJ2-1; TRBD1 agrees at 7 bases. The CDR3 is made up of 12 amino acids. The trim removed 7 bases at V and 8 bases at J, leaving 5 bases unmatched. Germline CDR1 MDHEN, CDR2 SYDVKM. This CDR3 is CASNRQGYEQFF. CDR3 in DNA: TGTGCCAGCAATAGACAGGGCTATGAGCAGTTCTTC. Using reference TRBV28 and TRBJ2-1 for the parts outside the CDR3, the full variable domain is DVKVTQSSRYLVKRTGEKVFLECVQDMDHENMFWYRQDPGLGLRLIYFSYDVKMKEKGDIPEGYSVSREKKERFSLILESASTNQTSMYLCASNRQGYEQFFGPGTRLTVL.

This CDR3 reads CASSERWAAGNEQFF. In DNA, the CDR3 is TGTGCCAGCAGTGAACGGTGGGCAGCAGGCAATGAGCAGTTCTTC. This chain connects TRBV2 to TRBJ2-1, with D unresolved. The germline V and J ends were trimmed by 2 bases and 6 bases, with 14 bases remaining between them. CDR3 length equals 15 residues. Germline assignment: CDR1 SNHLY and CDR2 FYNNEI.

The chain links TRBV9 to TRBJ2-3, with 9 bases lining up with TRBD2. Germline V gives CDR1 SGDLS, CDR2 YYNGEE. This CDR3 has 18 residues. V gave up 0 bases and J gave up 2 bases; unmatched junction bases: 10. The CDR3 nucleotides are TGTGCCAGCAGCGTAGCTCTCGGCGGGGGGGCCGCCACAGATACGCAGTATTTT. As protein: CASSVALGGGAATDTQYF.

The rearrangement joins TRBV6-4 to TRBJ2-1; 7 nucleotides match TRBD1. Germline V gene data show CDR1 as MRHNA and CDR2 as SNTAGT. This CDR3 spans 14 amino acids. V lost 6 bases, J lost 7 bases, and 9 bases stayed unmatched. In nucleotides, the CDR3 is TGTGCCAGCAGCTCACAGGGGCGAAGGAATGAGCAGTTCTTC. This encodes CASSSQGRRNEQFF.

This chain connects TRBV6-1 to TRBJ2-3; D is possibly TRBD2 (5 bases). V was shortened by 6 bases and J by 0 bases, with 10 bases between the two germline ends. CDR1 MNHNS and CDR2 SASEGT come from the germline V gene. The CDR3 has 14 amino acids. CDR3 loop: CASRTGYSTDTQYF. The DNA of the CDR3 is TGTGCCAGCAGAACGGGGTATAGCACAGATACGCAGTATTTT.

The rearrangement joins TRBV7-6 to TRBJ2-2; D remains ambiguous. From germline, CDR1 is SGHVS and CDR2 FNYEAQ. The ends were cut back, 5 bases at V and 5 bases at J, with 6 bases in the middle. CDR3 size: 12 residues. The CDR3 loop reads CASSPITGELFF. The DNA of the CDR3 is TGTGCCAGCAGCCCAATTACCGGGGAGCTGTTTTTT.

V usage is TRBV7-9 and J usage is TRBJ1-6, with a tentative D call TRBD1 (6 bases). V gave up 4 bases and J gave up 8 bases, with 12 bases separating them. From germline, CDR1 is SEHNR and CDR2 FQNEAQ (reference sequence). This CDR3 comprises 14 residues. The CDR3 loop reads CASSSHRDHSPLHF. For the CDR3, the DNA is TGTGCCAGCAGCTCTCACAGGGATCATTCACCCCTCCACTTT.

The chain carries TRBV28 and TRBJ2-2; 9 nucleotides agree with TRBD1. J gave up 4 bases and V 6 bases, and 6 bases lay outside the gene matches. This CDR3 spans 15 amino acids. Germline CDR1 is MDHEN and CDR2 is SYDVKM. The CDR3 sequence is CASSRGQGSTGELFF. CDR3 coding DNA: TGTGCCAGCAGCCGGGGACAGGGAAGCACCGGGGAGCTGTTTTTT.

The rearrangement uses TRBV19 and TRBJ2-5; 8 nucleotides line up with TRBD2. J gave up 5 bases and V 5 bases, and 7 bases lay outside the gene matches. Per the germline V gene, CDR1 is LNHDA and CDR2 is SQIVND (reference sequence). The CDR3 runs to 14 residues. CDR3 residues: CASSSTAGVETQYF. CDR3 bases: TGTGCCAGTAGTTCCACAGCGGGGGTGGAGACCCAGTACTTC.

The genes are TRBV7-9 and TRBJ2-7, with TRBD2 identical over 11 bases. Germline V lookup: CDR1 SEHNR, CDR2 FQNEAQ (reference sequence). This CDR3 has 15 amino acids. With 6 bases clipped from V and 4 bases from J, the junction kept 8 bases outside the gene matches. In nucleotides, the CDR3 is TGTGCCAGCAGTGACGCTCTAGCGGGGGGTTACGAGCAGTACTTC. This translates into CASSDALAGGYEQYF.

The V gene is TRBV28, the J gene TRBJ2-3, with D possibly being TRBD2 (6 bases). V was clipped by 6 bases and J by 2 bases, with 18 bases between them. This CDR3 region has 16 residues. CDR1 and CDR2 from the germline V gene are MDHEN and SYDVKM. The CDR3 nucleotides read TGTGCCAGCAGGGCGGTCGAACGGGGGACCACAGATACGCAGTATTTT. Amino acid sequence: CASRAVERGTTDTQYF.

The genes are TRBV2 and TRBJ2-1; TRBD1 is a possible D gene (6 bases). V was cut by 8 bases and J by 6 bases, with 8 bases left in between. CDR1 is SNHLY, CDR2 FYNNEI, per germline. The CDR3 covers 11 residues. In DNA form, the CDR3 reads TGTGCCAGCCCACAGGGCAATGAGCAGTTCTTC. Its protein product is CASPQGNEQFF.

This clone was observed once. The genes are TRBV10-2 and TRBJ1-3; D is possibly TRBD1 (5 bases). Germline V gene lookup returns CDR1 WSHSY and CDR2 SAAADI. Trimming shortened V by 6 bases and J by 0 bases, and 6 bases separated the two germline ends. This CDR3 is 13 amino acids long. CDR3 DNA sequence: TGCGCCAGCAGGCAGGGCTCTGGAAACACCATATATTTT. Translation gives CASRQGSGNTIYF.

The gene calls are TRBV11-2 and TRBJ2-5; a possible D gene is TRBD2 (5 bases). The V gene's germline CDR1 is SGHAT and CDR2 FQNNGV. CDR3 length: 15 amino acids. V was clipped by 5 bases and J by 4 bases, with 17 bases between them. In nucleotides, the CDR3 is TGTGCCAGCAGCCACTGGGTCCCGAGGGCAGAGACCCAGTACTTC. Amino acids: CASSHWVPRAETQYF.

This clone was seen just once. V and J are TRBV4-3 and TRBJ2-1, with TRBD2 identical over 14 bases. Trimming removed 0 bases from V and 8 bases from J; junction bases left unmatched: 9. The CDR3 is 18 amino acids. Germline CDR1 and CDR2: LGHNA and YSLEER. The CDR3: CASSQDGLAGGGIDEQFF. CDR3 nucleotide sequence: TGCGCCAGCAGCCAAGACGGACTAGCGGGGGGCGGGATAGATGAGCAGTTCTTC.

The rearrangement uses TRBV28 and TRBJ2-2; possible D gene TRBD2, 5 bases. The CDR3 consists of 15 residues. V lost 5 bases to trimming and J lost 0 bases, with 10 bases between them. Germline V gives CDR1 MDHEN, CDR2 SYDVKM. CDR3 bases: TGTGCCAGCAGTCCCACGACTACGAACACCGGGGAGCTGTTTTTT. Translating gives CASSPTTTNTGELFF.

The chain recombines TRBV19 with TRBJ1-1; 8 bases match TRBD1. The CDR3 has 15 residues. Trimming took 4 bases from V and 2 from J; bases not matched to a gene: 6. CDR1 is LNHDA and CDR2 is SQIVND in the germline V gene (reference sequence). CDR3 bases: TGTGCCAGTAGTACCAGGACAGGGACAAACACTGAAGCTTTCTTT. This encodes CASSTRTGTNTEAFF.